The rows below give T cell receptor beta chains drawn from one sample of a study of cytomegalovirus exposure and HLA in healthy donors. TCRdb's copy holds only in-frame clones and misses some; the assay was immunoSEQ multiplex PCR. The sample yields about 140,000 clones, roughly four fifths seen once. The sequenced material came from PBMCs. The source is a man younger than 30 in good health and CMV-seropositive. CDR3s include the opening cysteine and the closing phenylalanine or tryptophan. D genes are given only for firm matches. Size is stated for part of the rows, as once, few or many counts, or as a class when the clone is expanded.

TRBJ2-7 - - TRBV5-1 TGCGCCAGCAGCTCAGACAGCTACGAGCAGTACTTC CASSSDSYEQYF
TRBJ2-1 - - TRBV4-1 TGCGCCAGCAGCCCACAGATAGATGAGCAGTTCTTC CASSPQIDEQFF
TRBJ2-7 - - TRBV27 TGTGCCAGCAGTATCCCTGGGCAGAAGACCCGCTACGAGCAGTACTTC CASSIPGQKTRYEQYF
TRBJ2-1 - - TRBV11-2 TGTGCCAGCAGCAACTTAGCGGCAAGCTCCTACAATGAGCAGTTCTTC CASSNLAASSYNEQFF
TRBJ2-5 - TRBD1 TRBV7-2 TGTGCCAGCAGCTCGTGGACAGGGAAGGAGACCCAGTACTTC CASSSWTGKETQYF
TRBJ1-2 - - TRBV19 TGTGCCAGTAGTACAGGGCTCGGCTACACCTTC CASSTGLGYTF
TRBJ2-1 - TRBD1 TRBV7-9 TGTGCCAGCAGCTCCCCAGGGACAGGGAACAAGGGTGAGCAGTTCTTC CASSSPGTGNKGEQFF
TRBJ2-7 - - TRBV5-4 TGTGCCAGCAGCTTGCCCACAGTTTCCTACGAGCAGTACTTC CASSLPTVSYEQYF
TRBJ2-3 once TRBD2 TRBV7-6 TGTGCCAGCAGCCCTGGACTAGCGGGAGAGACAGATACGCAGTATTTT CASSPGLAGETDTQYF
TRBJ2-1 - TRBD2 TRBV19 TGTGCCAGTAGCCGCGGGAGTTCGGGATACAATGAGCAGTTCTTC CASSRGSSGYNEQFF
TRBJ2-7 - TRBD2 TRBV29-1 TGCAGCGCTAGCGGGAGGGGCGCCTACGAGCAGTACTTC CSASGRGAYEQYF
TRBJ2-3 - - TRBV7-6 TGTGCCAGCAGCGAGCTCCGGGAAGATACGCAGTATTTT CASSELREDTQYF
TRBJ1-3 - - TRBV6-1 TGTGCCACCGACGGGTACTCTGGAAACACCATATATTTT CATDGYSGNTIYF
TRBJ2-7 once TRBD2 TRBV7-8 TGTGCCAGCAGCTCCGGGGGGAACGCCGAGCAGTACTTC CASSSGGNAEQYF
TRBJ2-3 - TRBD2 TRBV29-1 TGCAGCGTTGATATAAGCGGGGTCTGGCAGTATTTT CSVDISGVWQYF
TRBJ2-3 - TRBD2 TRBV6-1 TGTGCCAGCAGTGAACTAGCGGGAGGGCCAGATACGCAGTATTTT CASSELAGGPDTQYF
TRBJ1-1 - TRBD1 TRBV28 TGTGCCAGCAGTTTCCGGGACAGGGGAGGATGGACTGAAGCTTTCTTT CASSFRDRGGWTEAFF
TRBJ2-1 - - TRBV5-6 TGTGCCAGCAGCTTGATTAGCAGCGAATACAATGAGCAGTTCTTC CASSLISSEYNEQFF
TRBJ2-7 - - TRBV4-1 TGCGCCAGCAGCCCCCTTAGCGGCCTCTCCTACGAGCAGTACTTC CASSPLSGLSYEQYF
TRBJ2-6 - TRBD1 TRBV29-1 TGCAGCGTTCCGGACAGGGGTCCCTCTGGGGCCAACGTCCTGACTTTC CSVPDRGPSGANVLTF
TRBJ1-1 - - TRBV5-1 TGCGCCAGCAGCTTTACAGGGGAAGCTTTCTTT CASSFTGEAFF
TRBJ2-3 - TRBD2 TRBV7-2 TGTGCCAGCAGCCACTGGACTAGCGGGTCAGATACGCAGTATTTT CASSHWTSGSDTQYF
TRBJ1-5 once - TRBV6-1 TGTGCCAGCAGTGATCAGGGCTTTCAGCCCCAGCATTTT CASSDQGFQPQHF
TRBJ2-6 - - TRBV28 TGTGCCAGCAGTCCACAGGGATCTGGGGCCAACGTCCTGACTTTC CASSPQGSGANVLTF
TRBJ1-1 - TRBD1 TRBV28 TGTGCCAGCAGTTTATCTGTGGACAGGGGGGTGAACACTGAAGCTTTCTTT CASSLSVDRGVNTEAFF
TRBJ2-1 - TRBD2 TRBV11-2 TGTGCCAGCAGCTACCCGACTAGCGCGAGTTCCAATGAGCAGTTCTTC CASSYPTSASSNEQFF
TRBJ2-1 once TRBD2 TRBV9 TGTGCCAGCAGCGGGGGACTAGCGTCAGATCTTCGCAATGAGCAGTTCTTC CASSGGLASDLRNEQFF
TRBJ1-4 - TRBD1 TRBV5-1 TGCGCCAGCAGCTTAGGGACAGACTACGCGGAAAAACTGTTTTTT CASSLGTDYAEKLFF
TRBJ1-6 - - TRBV28 TGTGCCAGCAACGGGTTCGATAATTCACCCCTCCACTTT CASNGFDNSPLHF
TRBJ2-6 - - TRBV6-5 TGTGCCAGCAGTTACTCTTTCCTCTCTGGGGCCAACGTCCTGACTTTC CASSYSFLSGANVLTF
TRBJ1-1 few - TRBV2 TGTGCCAGCAGGGGAGTTAGCACTGAAGCTTTCTTT CASRGVSTEAFF
TRBJ2-2 once - TRBV18 TGTGCCAGCTCACCAGCAGGGACCGGGGAGCTGTTTTTT CASSPAGTGELFF
TRBJ2-2 - - TRBV6-5 TGTGCCAGCAGTTACCGAGGGGGAGCGAACACCGGGGAGCTGTTTTTT CASSYRGGANTGELFF
TRBJ2-3 - - TRBV7-8 TGTGCCAGCACCTGGGGCAGTAGCACAGATACGCAGTATTTT CASTWGSSTDTQYF
TRBJ2-7 - TRBD2 TRBV28 TGTGCCAGCAGCCCCTCAGCGGGAGGCCCCTACGAGCAGTACTTC CASSPSAGGPYEQYF
TRBJ2-5 - TRBD1 TRBV6-5 TGTGCCAGCGCCCCGGAACAGGGGCGAAAGACGCAGTACTTC CASAPEQGRKTQYF